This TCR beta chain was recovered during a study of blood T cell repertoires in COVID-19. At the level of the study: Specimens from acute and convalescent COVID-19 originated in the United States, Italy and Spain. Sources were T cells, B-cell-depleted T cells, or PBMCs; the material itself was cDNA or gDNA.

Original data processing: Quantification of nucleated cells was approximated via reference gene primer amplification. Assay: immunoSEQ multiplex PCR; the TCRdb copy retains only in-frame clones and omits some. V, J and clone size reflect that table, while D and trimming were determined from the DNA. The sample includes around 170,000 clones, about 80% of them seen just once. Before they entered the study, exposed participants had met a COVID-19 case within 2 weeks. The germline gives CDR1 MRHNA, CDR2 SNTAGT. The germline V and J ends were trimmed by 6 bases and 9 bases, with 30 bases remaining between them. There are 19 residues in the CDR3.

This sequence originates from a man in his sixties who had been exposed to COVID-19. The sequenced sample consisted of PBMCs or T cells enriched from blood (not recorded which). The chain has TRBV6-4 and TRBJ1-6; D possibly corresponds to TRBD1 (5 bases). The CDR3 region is CASRRTLGQSFLPISPLHF. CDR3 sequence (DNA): TGTGCCAGCAGGCGTACTCTGGGGCAGTCTTTCCTCCCAATTTCACCCCTCCACTTT.